The 17 T cell receptor beta chains given below trace back to one sample, sequenced in a study of T cell repertoires in cytomegalovirus infection. TCRdb reprocessed the reads with MiXCR, giving one entry per CDR3 protein. The sample lists 400,000 or so distinct CDR3 sequences; about a third were seen once. The material sequenced was PBMCs. These receptors came from a human donor in good health (CMV status not recorded). Some clones in this sample may be carry-over from other donors' samples.

Comments on this clonotype: A much larger clonotype is one base distant, so this may be a read error. No conserved phenylalanine or tryptophan is present at the end of the CDR3, so a read error is the likely explanation. The V and J genes are TRBV12-5 and TRBJ2-1, with D possibly TRBD1 on 6 matching bases. V was trimmed by 5 bases and J by 5 bases, leaving 13 bases between them. This CDR3 has 14 amino acids. Germline CDR1 is LGHNT and CDR2 is FRNRAP. Here the CDR3 DNA reads TGTGCTAGTGGTCCTCCCGGACAGAACAATGAGCAGTTCTTA. It yields the protein CASGPPGQNNEQFL.

The rearrangement uses TRBV11-1 and TRBJ2-5, with D perhaps given as TRBD1 or TRBD2 (5 bases each). Trimming left V 5 bases short and J 5 bases short, with 21 bases between. Germline V lookup: CDR1 SGHAT, CDR2 FQDESV (reference sequence). This CDR3 has 16 residues. The CDR3: CASSLAARAIAETQYF. As DNA, the CDR3 is TGTGCCAGCAGCCTGGCGGCCAGGGCGATAGCGGAGACCCAGTACTTC.

This clonotype has just a few counts. The gene calls are TRBV11-2 and TRBJ1-4; D is uncertain. This CDR3 has 14 amino acids. V lost 3 bases to trimming and J lost 3 bases, with 8 bases between them. The germline gives CDR1 SGHAT, CDR2 FQNNGV. CDR3 coding DNA: TGTGCCAGCAGCTTTGAATATTCTAATGAAAAACTGTTTTTT. Encoded protein: CASSFEYSNEKLFF.

This clonotype was counted between two and nine times. This chain links TRBV20-1 with TRBJ1-5; a possible D gene is TRBD1 (6 bases). Germline loops: CDR1 DFQATT, CDR2 SNEGSKA (reference sequence). Trimming shortened V by 3 bases and J by 0 bases, and 15 bases separated the two germline ends. CDR3 length: 16 residues. The CDR3 is CSASGGGSYSNQPQHF. The CDR3 coding sequence is TGCAGTGCTAGCGGGGGGGGCTCGTATAGCAATCAGCCCCAGCATTTT.

This chain uses TRBV2 with TRBJ2-7; D possibly corresponds to TRBD2 (5 bases). Germline CDR1 and CDR2: SNHLY and FYNNEI. The CDR3 sequence is 15 residues long. Trimming removed 1 base at V and 2 bases at J, with 12 bases between. In nucleotides, the CDR3 is TGTGCCAGCAGTGAAGTAAACGTCGGGACCTACGAGCAGTACTTC. Amino acid sequence: CASSEVNVGTYEQYF.

The chain employs TRBV7-9 and TRBJ2-7; the match to TRBD1 covers 7 bases. Germline V gene data show CDR1 as SEHNR and CDR2 as FQNEAQ (reference sequence). The CDR3 contains 15 residues. The V gene end was trimmed by 5 bases and the J gene end by 3 bases; junction bases not matched to a gene: 10. The CDR3 bases are TGTGCCAGCAGCCACGTTGGGACAGAGCTCTACGAGCAGTACTTC. Protein product: CASSHVGTELYEQYF.

This clonotype showed up many times. This sequence joins TRBV7-2 and TRBJ1-2; D not resolved. The CDR3 covers 16 residues. Germline V gives CDR1 SGHTA, CDR2 FQGNSA. Trimming pared 2 bases from V and 2 bases from J, leaving 15 bases between. CDR3 DNA sequence: TGTGCCAGCAGCTTATCATGGGCAGGTGTAAACTATGGCTACACCTTC. Residues: CASSLSWAGVNYGYTF.

The chain joins TRBV10-2 to TRBJ1-5; D gene ambiguous. The germline V and J ends were trimmed by 1 base and 4 bases, with 11 bases remaining between them. The CDR3 totals 15 residues. Per the germline V gene, CDR1 is WSHSY and CDR2 is SAAADI. The CDR3 protein is CASSEFPDANQPQHF. The CDR3 DNA reads as TGCGCCAGCAGTGAGTTTCCTGACGCAAATCAGCCCCAGCATTTT.

The table lists this clonotype with a few counts. The chain employs TRBV18 and TRBJ2-1, with 14 bases aligning to TRBD2. V lost 3 bases, J lost 0 bases, and 10 bases stayed unmatched. The CDR3 consists of 20 residues. CDR1 KGHSH and CDR2 LQKENI come from the germline V gene. CDR3 nucleotide sequence: TGTGCCAGCTCACCCGAACCGGGACTAGCGGGGGTCCGCTCCTACAATGAGCAGTTCTTC. It encodes CASSPEPGLAGVRSYNEQFF. Full variable domain (outside the CDR3, taken from reference TRBV18 and TRBJ2-1): NAGVMQNPRHLVRRRGQEARLRCSPMKGHSHVYWYRQLPEEGLKFMVYLQKENIIDESGMPKERFSAEFPKEGPSILRIQQVVRGDSAAYFCASSPEPGLAGVRSYNEQFFGPGTRLTVL.

This clonotype was seen ten or more times. The chain uses TRBV27 and TRBJ1-2; D remains unclear. V was trimmed by 2 bases and J by 3 bases, leaving 10 bases between them. The CDR3 covers 14 residues. CDR1 is MNHEY and CDR2 is SMNVEV in the germline V gene (reference sequence). CDR3 bases: TGTGCCAGCAGTTTAAGGGAACGGGACTATGGCTACACCTTC. As protein: CASSLRERDYGYTF.

This sequence joins TRBV19 and TRBJ1-5; tentatively, D is TRBD1 (5 bases). The CDR3 is made up of 16 amino acids. The germline V and J ends were trimmed by 1 base and 5 bases, with 15 bases remaining between them. Germline V lookup: CDR1 LNHDA, CDR2 SQIVND (reference sequence). The CDR3 nucleotides read TGTGCCAGTAGTATAGTATTCGGGGGTGGGGATCAGCCCCAGCATTTT. Its translation: CASSIVFGGGDQPQHF. Full variable domain (rest looked up from reference TRBV19 and TRBJ1-5): DGGITQSPKYLFRKEGQNVTLSCEQNLNHDAMYWYRQDPGQGLRLIYYSQIVNDFQKGDIAEGYSVSREKKESFPLTVTSAQKNPTAFYLCASSIVFGGGDQPQHFGDGTRLSIL.

Many counts were recorded for this clonotype. The V and J genes are TRBV4-3 and TRBJ1-1; the D gene is possibly TRBD1 (6 bases). Germline CDR1 and CDR2: LGHNA and YSLEER. Trimming shortened V by 5 bases and J by 1 base, and 14 bases separated the two germline ends. The CDR3 runs 15 residues. The CDR3 bases are TGCGCCAGCAGCTTCGAGGCCAGGGGGAACACTGAAGCTTTCTTT. It codes for CASSFEARGNTEAFF.

The sample holds many counts of this clonotype. The V call is TRBV6-5, the J call TRBJ2-7; weak D call: TRBD1 (5 bases). The CDR3 has 15 amino acids. The V and J ends lost 4 bases and 0 bases respectively, with 13 bases between them. Germline V lookup: CDR1 MNHEY, CDR2 SVGAGI. In nucleotides, the CDR3 is TGTGCCAGCAGTTTAAGGGGCCCAAGCTCCTACGAGCAGTACTTC. This codes for CASSLRGPSSYEQYF.

The chain links TRBV4-1 to TRBJ2-3, with TRBD2 matching 9 bases. Unmatched junction bases numbered 8, after V lost 0 bases and J lost 4 bases. The germline V gene has CDR1 MGHRA and CDR2 YSYEKL. This CDR3 is 17 amino acids long. In nucleotides, the CDR3 is TGCGCCAGCAGCCAAGATATAAGCGGGGGGAATCCAGATACGCAGTATTTT. It is translated as CASSQDISGGNPDTQYF.

This clonotype was seen repeatedly, ten times or more. The chain links TRBV4-1 to TRBJ2-6, with D perhaps being TRBD1 or TRBD2 (5 bases each). Trimming cost V 1 base and J 0 bases, with 7 bases left between them. The germline gives CDR1 MGHRA, CDR2 YSYEKL. The CDR3 runs 16 residues. The CDR3 region has the DNA TGCGCCAGCAGCCAAGGGGACGGCTCTGGGGCCAACGTCCTGACTTTC. Amino acids: CASSQGDGSGANVLTF.

The CDR3, as DNA: TGTGCCAGCAGTTTATCTGGGAAATCAGATACGCAGTATTTT. It translates to CASSLSGKSDTQYF. The chain carries TRBV28 and TRBJ2-3; unclear D gene. Germline values: CDR1 MDHEN, CDR2 SYDVKM. V was trimmed by 1 base and J by 4 bases, leaving 9 bases between them. This CDR3 has 14 amino acids.

The rearrangement joins TRBV7-8 to TRBJ1-4, with 10 bases lining up with TRBD1. The germline CDR1 and CDR2 sequences are SGHVS and FQNEAQ. The CDR3 covers 15 residues. The J segment lost 11 bases and the V segment lost 0 bases, leaving 6 bases of the junction unmatched. The CDR3 sequence: CASSLADRGTGKLFF. The CDR3 DNA is TGTGCCAGCAGCTTAGCGGACAGGGGGACAGGGAAACTGTTTTTT.